This TCR beta chain originates from a study of blood T cell repertoires in COVID-19. Across the whole study: Acute and convalescent COVID-19 samples came from the United States, Italy and Spain. Sources were T cells, B-cell-depleted T cells, or PBMCs; the material itself was cDNA or gDNA.

Original processing notes: Researchers report that nucleated cell counts were estimated from reference gene primer amplification. The table came from immunoSEQ multiplex PCR; TCRdb's copy has only in-frame clones and leaves some out. That table furnishes V, J and clone size, whereas the DNA furnished D and trimming. The sample includes some 73,000 clones, 82% of them seen just once. This clone has at least ten counts. Input material: peripheral blood. The clonotype originates from a woman between 55 and 75 years old with acute or convalescent COVID-19.

CDR3: CASSSGMNTEAFF. CDR3 coding DNA: TGTGCCAGCAGCTCAGGGATGAACACTGAAGCTTTCTTT. This chain joins TRBV7-9 and TRBJ1-1, with D maybe TRBD1 (5 bases). From germline, CDR1 is SEHNR and CDR2 FQNEAQ (reference sequence). Between the trimmed V and J ends, which lost 4 bases and 0 bases, there was a span of 6 bases. The CDR3 runs to 13 residues.